This T cell receptor beta chain is drawn from a study of cytomegalovirus exposure and HLA in healthy donors. In its sample, this clone was seen a few times. What it recognizes is unknown. Both 60 Vbeta primers and 13 Jbeta primers went into the PCR. Generated by immunoSEQ multiplex PCR, the TCRdb table keeps only in-frame clones and is missing some. The data show about 150,000 clones, roughly 73% seen once. Study-level results: Fewer N-insertions than the roughly 630-donor mean were reportedly shown by an Asian-associated ancestry cluster in a later analysis. Only CMV serostatus was available as immune exposure information. An analysis that was carried out later associated about 17,000 TCR beta sequences with HLA alleles at 0.05 false discovery rate.

Source material: PBMCs. The receptor comes from a woman in her late teens or twenties in good health and CMV-seronegative.

CDR3 in amino acids: CASSRGTGSTDTQYF. The CDR3 DNA reads as TGTGCCAGCAGTCGCGGGACTGGTTCCACAGATACGCAGTATTTT. The chain couples TRBV6-4 to TRBJ2-3; maybe TRBD2 (6 bases). The CDR3 runs to 15 residues. Germline V gives CDR1 MRHNA, CDR2 SNTAGT. The germline V and J ends were trimmed by 5 bases and 2 bases, with 14 bases remaining between them.